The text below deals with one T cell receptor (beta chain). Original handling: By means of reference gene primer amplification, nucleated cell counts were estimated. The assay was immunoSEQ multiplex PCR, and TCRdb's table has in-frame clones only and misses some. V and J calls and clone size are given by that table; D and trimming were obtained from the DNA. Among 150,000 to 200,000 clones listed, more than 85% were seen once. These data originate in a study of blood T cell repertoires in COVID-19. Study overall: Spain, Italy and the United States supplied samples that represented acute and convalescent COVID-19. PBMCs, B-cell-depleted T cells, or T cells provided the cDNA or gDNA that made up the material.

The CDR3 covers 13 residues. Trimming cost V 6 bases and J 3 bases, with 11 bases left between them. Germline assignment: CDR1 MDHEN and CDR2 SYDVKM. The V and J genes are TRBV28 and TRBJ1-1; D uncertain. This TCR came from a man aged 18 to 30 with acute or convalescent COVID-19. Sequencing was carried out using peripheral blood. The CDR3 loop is CASSPPVYTEAFF. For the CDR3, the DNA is TGTGCCAGCAGCCCACCAGTGTACACTGAAGCTTTCTTT.